This is a list of T cell receptor beta chains from one sample in a study of graft-versus-host responses after intestinal transplantation. Only in-frame clones appear in the TCRdb table, and some are missing; sequencing was by immunoSEQ multiplex PCR. The sample has roughly 62,000 clones, approximately 90% seen once. Source: PBMCs, taken about 4 months after intestinal transplantation. These receptors were collected from a human patient who received an intestinal transplant, so some T cells may come from the graft donor. CDR3s include the opening cysteine and the closing phenylalanine or tryptophan. D genes are given only for firm matches. Clone size is not always given. Where it is, it says once, few, many or a class for expanded clones.

>TRBV28|TRBD2|TRBJ2-3|-
CASSPPSGGVGGDTQYF
TGTGCCAGCAGTCCCCCCAGCGGGGGGGTTGGTGGGGATACGCAGTATTTT
>TRBV28|-|TRBJ1-3|-
CASTYGQGGNTIYF
TGTGCCAGCACCTACGGGCAGGGAGGAAACACCATATATTTT
>TRBV5-4|TRBD2|TRBJ2-1|-
CASSTGTSGNNEQFF
TGTGCCAGCAGCACCGGGACTAGCGGGAACAATGAGCAGTTCTTC
>TRBV10-2|TRBD1|TRBJ2-7|-
CASRGQGTAYEQYF
TGCGCCAGCAGGGGACAGGGGACGGCCTACGAGCAGTACTTC
>TRBV28|-|TRBJ2-5|-
CASSFNIEGQETQYF
TGTGCCAGCAGTTTTAATATCGAGGGGCAAGAGACCCAGTACTTC
>TRBV7-6|-|TRBJ2-7|-
CASSHQGYEQYF
TGTGCCAGCAGCCACCAAGGATACGAGCAGTACTTC
>TRBV2|-|TRBJ2-1|once
CASKGEVSYNEQFF
TGTGCCAGCAAGGGGGAAGTTTCCTACAATGAGCAGTTCTTC
>TRBV25-1|TRBD1|TRBJ1-1|once
CASSGEGAGGYTEAFF
TGTGCCAGCAGTGGGGAGGGGGCAGGGGGATACACTGAAGCTTTCTTT
>TRBV7-8|TRBD2|TRBJ2-1|-
CASSQTSPSSYNEQFF
TGTGCCAGCAGCCAGACTAGCCCGAGCTCCTACAATGAGCAGTTCTTC
>TRBV11-1|-|TRBJ2-7|-
CASSLAHTTPYEQYF
TGTGCCAGCAGCTTAGCTCATACGACGCCCTACGAGCAGTACTTC
>TRBV11-2|-|TRBJ2-7|once
CASSASTGYEQYF
TGTGCCAGCAGCGCCAGCACGGGGTACGAGCAGTACTTC
>TRBV20-1|-|TRBJ1-1|-
CSAPGFTEAFF
TGCAGTGCTCCCGGGTTCACTGAAGCTTTCTTT
>TRBV6-5|TRBD1|TRBJ2-7|-
CASSRRTGGFYEQYF
TGTGCCAGCAGTAGAAGGACAGGGGGCTTCTACGAGCAGTACTTC
>TRBV27|-|TRBJ2-3|-
CASTPRESTDTQYF
TGTGCCAGCACGCCCAGGGAAAGCACAGATACGCAGTATTTT
>TRBV27|TRBD2|TRBJ2-7|-
CASSLRLAGVEQYF
TGTGCCAGCAGTTTACGGCTAGCGGGAGTCGAGCAGTACTTC
>TRBV6-5|TRBD1|TRBJ2-7|-
CASSYGQGSYEQYF
TGTGCCAGCAGTTACGGACAGGGGTCCTACGAGCAGTACTTC
>TRBV2|-|TRBJ1-2|-
CASSEWGAYHGYTF
TGTGCCAGCAGTGAATGGGGGGCTTATCACGGCTACACCTTC
>TRBV5-6|TRBD2|TRBJ2-7|few
CASSEPGLAVYEQYF
TGTGCCAGCAGTGAACCTGGACTAGCGGTCTACGAGCAGTACTTC
>TRBV7-2|-|TRBJ1-5|few
CASSLGRGNQPQHF
TGTGCCAGCAGCTTGGGACGGGGCAATCAGCCCCAGCATTTT
>TRBV10-3|-|TRBJ2-2|-
CAISEPKFANTGELSF
TGTGCCATCAGTGAGCCGAAATTCGCGAACACCGGGGAGCTGTCTTTT